A selection of T cell receptor beta chains follows, all from one sample in a study of molecular identifiers for immune sequencing clone quantification. TCRdb ran MiXCR on the PCR reads and lists one entry per CDR3 protein. The sample contains approximately 320,000 distinct CDR3 sequences, about a quarter of which appear only once. Sequencing was done on a sample of naive CD8+ T cells from blood, with Jurkat cell RNA spiked in. Receptors originate from a human donor in good health. Some libraries in this study had Jurkat cell RNA spiked in. CDR3s include the opening cysteine and the closing phenylalanine or tryptophan. A D gene is named only where the DNA matches it firmly. For some rows the clone size is stated as once, few or many, or as a class when expanded; others skip it.

clone size	V gene	J gene	D gene	CDR3 length	CDR3 DNA	CDR3 protein
few	TRBV27	TRBJ1-5	TRBD1	17	TGTGCCAGCAGTTTATCTCAGGGGACAGGGACGGCTCAGCCCCAGCATTTT	CASSLSQGTGTAQPQHF
few	TRBV6-5	TRBJ2-7	NA	15	TGTGCCAGCAAAAACAACCCTTCGGACAGCTACGAGCAGTACTTC	CASKNNPSDSYEQYF
many	TRBV29-1	TRBJ2-7	NA	12	TGCAGCGGAGGGGCAGTGGCCTACGAGCAGTACTTC	CSGGAVAYEQYF
NA	TRBV6-2/TRBV6-3	TRBJ2-5	NA	15	TGTGCCAGCAGTCTCGTTTCAGGGGCCCAAGAGACCCAGTACTTC	CASSLVSGAQETQYF
NA	TRBV7-8	TRBJ2-2	TRBD1	16	TGTGCCAGCAGCTTAGTTGGGGACAGGGCTGATGGGGAGCTGTTTTTT	CASSLVGDRADGELFF
few	TRBV28	TRBJ2-1	TRBD1	19	TGTGCCAGCAGTTTCCCGGGACAGGGTTCGTTTATCCGGGAGCTTGGGCAGTTCTTC	CASSFPGQGSFIRELGQFF
many	TRBV5-6	TRBJ2-7	NA	13	TGTGCCAGTACTACCTGGGCTTCGGACGAGCAGTACTTC	CASTTWASDEQYF
NA	TRBV28	TRBJ1-4	TRBD1	14	TGTGCCAGCAGTCTCGAACAGGGGTTGGGGAAACTGTTTTTT	CASSLEQGLGKLFF
many	TRBV4-1	TRBJ2-7	NA	12	TGCGCCAGCAGCCGGGACGGCTACGAGCAGTACTTC	CASSRDGYEQYF
NA	TRBV5-1	TRBJ1-5	NA	14	TGCGCCAGCAGCCCTGGACAAGATAATCAGCCCCAGCATTTT	CASSPGQDNQPQHF
few	TRBV4-1	TRBJ1-1	NA	16	TGCGCCAGCAGCCAGAAAAAGACAGCGATGAACACTGAAGCTTTCTTT	CASSQKKTAMNTEAFF
many	TRBV7-2	TRBJ2-1	NA	18	TGTGCCAGCAGCTCAGATCTCGTAGTAGCGCTAACCTACAATGAGCAGTTCTTC	CASSSDLVVALTYNEQFF
many	TRBV7-6	TRBJ2-5	TRBD1	15	TGTGCCAGCAGCCTGACAGGGTTTGACCAAGAGACCCAGTACTTC	CASSLTGFDQETQYF
NA	TRBV7-9	TRBJ2-7	NA	12	TGTGCCAGCAGTACTTTGGGGGGCGAGCAGTACTTC	CASSTLGGEQYF
NA	TRBV5-1	TRBJ2-3	NA	13	TGCGCCAGCAGCTTTGGGGTCACAGATACGCAGTATTTT	CASSFGVTDTQYF
many	TRBV11-2	TRBJ2-3	NA	15	TGTGCCAGCAGCTTAGCTCAGCCCTCCATGACGGCGCAGTATTTT	CASSLAQPSMTAQYF
few	TRBV13	TRBJ2-3	NA	19	TGTGCCAGCAGCTCCACAATTTGGGAAGTCACCTACCACACAGATACGCAGTATTTT	CASSSTIWEVTYHTDTQYF
many	TRBV28	TRBJ2-2	NA	16	TGTGCCAGCAGTTCACCGGTTTGGGGGCAGAGCGGGGAGCTGTTTTTT	CASSSPVWGQSGELFF
many	TRBV7-9	TRBJ2-7	NA	12	TGTGCCAGCAGCATCAGCGACCCCATCCCGTACTTC	CASSISDPIPYF
many	TRBV27	TRBJ1-1	NA	13	TGTGCCAGCAGTTTTGGATGGAACACTGAAGCTTTCTTT	CASSFGWNTEAFF
NA	TRBV6-2/TRBV6-3	TRBJ1-2	NA	14	TGTGCCAGCAGTACCCCTGCCGGCTCCTATGGCCACACCTTC	CASSTPAGSYGHTF
many	TRBV29-1	TRBJ1-1	TRBD1	13	TGCAGCGTTGAGGGGACAGGCTATTATGAAGCTTTCTTT	CSVEGTGYYEAFF
many	TRBV19	TRBJ2-5	TRBD2	17	TGTGCCAGTAGTATAGACCCAGCGGGGGACCTTCAAGAGACCCAGTACTTC	CASSIDPAGDLQETQYF
NA	TRBV9	TRBJ2-5	TRBD2	15	TGTGCCAGCAGCACTAGCGGGGGGGCCGCGGAGACCCAGTACTTC	CASSTSGGAAETQYF
many	TRBV7-2	TRBJ2-7	NA	14	TGTGCCAGCAGCCCCCGAGGGAGCTCCTACGAGCAGTACTTC	CASSPRGSSYEQYF
few	TRBV7-6	TRBJ1-5	NA	15	TGTGCCAGCAGCCTGTCCCGGGACAGCAATCAGCCCCAGCATTTT	CASSLSRDSNQPQHF
few	TRBV13	TRBJ2-2	TRBD2	17	TGTGCCAGCAGCATAGCGGGCTGGCGGGCGAACACCGGGGAGCTGTTTTTT	CASSIAGWRANTGELFF
many	TRBV4-3	TRBJ2-1	NA	15	TGCGCCAGCAGCCAAGATGGGGGTAGTCCCAATGAGCAGTTCTTC	CASSQDGGSPNEQFF
NA	TRBV19	TRBJ2-2	TRBD1	16	TGTGCCAGTAGACCCGGGGACAGGGGAAACACCGGGGAGCTGTTTTTT	CASRPGDRGNTGELFF
NA	TRBV9	TRBJ1-2	NA	13	TGTGCCAGCAGCGTAGGACAGGACTATGGCCACACCTTC	CASSVGQDYGHTF
few	TRBV4-3	TRBJ2-1	TRBD2	15	TGCGCCAGCAGCCCGCTAGCGGGAACGTACAATGAGCAGTTCTTC	CASSPLAGTYNEQFF
NA	TRBV2	TRBJ1-4	TRBD1	15	TGTGCCAGCAGTCCGACAGGGACTCCCGGGGATAAACTGTTTTTT	CASSPTGTPGDKLFF
NA	TRBV9	TRBJ2-7	TRBD2	14	TGTGCCAGCAGCGGGGCGGGAGGTGCCTACGAGCAGTACTTC	CASSGAGGAYEQYF
many	TRBV7-9	TRBJ2-3	TRBD2	18	TGTGCCAGCAGCTTACCCGCAGCTAGCGGGATTAGCACAGATACGCAGTATTTT	CASSLPAASGISTDTQYF
many	TRBV7-9	TRBJ1-4	NA	14	TGTGCCAGCAGCCCCCCCCCCGACAATGAAAAACTGTTTTTT	CASSPPPDNEKLFF
NA	TRBV5-6	TRBJ2-3	NA	12	TGTGCCAGCAGCGTGACATTGGATACGCAGTATTTT	CASSVTLDTQYF
many	TRBV19	TRBJ2-7	NA	11	TGTGCCACGTCGGGAAGCTACGAGCAGTACTTC	CATSGSYEQYF
NA	TRBV20-1	TRBJ2-4	TRBD2	19	TGCAGTGCCGAGACTAGCGGGGGGGCGAGAGGGTTCGGCAAAAACATTCAGTACTTC	CSAETSGGARGFGKNIQYF
few	TRBV12-3/TRBV12-4	TRBJ2-3	NA	13	TGTGCCAGCAGTCCCTCGCTGGCAGATACGCAGTATTTT	CASSPSLADTQYF
NA	TRBV6-1	TRBJ2-3	NA	17	TGTGCCAGCGGCGCCTTCATAGCTGGCCTTAGCACAAATACGCAGTATTTT	CASGAFIAGLSTNTQYF
many	TRBV7-9	TRBJ2-7	NA	11	TGTGCCAGCAGCTGGGATTACGAGCAGTACTTC	CASSWDYEQYF